This record looks at one TCR beta chain sequence and its context. This CDR3 comprises 15 residues. V gave up 7 bases and J gave up 4 bases, with 19 bases separating them. CDR1 is LGHNT and CDR2 is FRNRAP in the germline V gene. The record originates from a study of blood T cell repertoires in COVID-19. Whole-study context: Donors in the United States, Italy and Spain gave samples during acute or convalescent COVID-19.

Method: immunoSEQ multiplex PCR; TCRdb's copy keeps in-frame clones and lacks some. The repertoire holds some 95,000 clones, with roughly 80% as singletons. The sequenced material came from peripheral blood. The chain recombines TRBV12-5 with TRBJ2-5, with a weak D call TRBD1 (6 bases). This receptor was identified in a man aged 50 or older who had recovered from COVID-19. The CDR3 DNA reads as TGTGCTAGTGCCCCGCCCGCAGGGGCGGGAGAGACCCAGTACTTC. Translating gives CASAPPAGAGETQYF.